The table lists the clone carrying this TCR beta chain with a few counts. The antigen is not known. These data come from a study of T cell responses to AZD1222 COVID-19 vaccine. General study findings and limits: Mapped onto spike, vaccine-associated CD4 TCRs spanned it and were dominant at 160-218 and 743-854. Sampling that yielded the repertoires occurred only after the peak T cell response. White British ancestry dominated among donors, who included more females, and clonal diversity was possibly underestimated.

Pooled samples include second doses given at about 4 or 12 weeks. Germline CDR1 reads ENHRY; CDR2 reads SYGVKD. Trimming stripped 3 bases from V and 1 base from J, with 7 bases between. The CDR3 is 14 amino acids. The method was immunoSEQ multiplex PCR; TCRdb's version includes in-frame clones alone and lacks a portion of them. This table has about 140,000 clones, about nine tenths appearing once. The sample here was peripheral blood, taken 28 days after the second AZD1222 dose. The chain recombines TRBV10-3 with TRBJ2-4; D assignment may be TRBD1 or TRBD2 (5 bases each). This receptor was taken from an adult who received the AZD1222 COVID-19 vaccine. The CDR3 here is CAISDREAKNIQYF. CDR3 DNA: TGTGCCATCAGTGACAGGGAGGCCAAAAACATTCAGTACTTC.